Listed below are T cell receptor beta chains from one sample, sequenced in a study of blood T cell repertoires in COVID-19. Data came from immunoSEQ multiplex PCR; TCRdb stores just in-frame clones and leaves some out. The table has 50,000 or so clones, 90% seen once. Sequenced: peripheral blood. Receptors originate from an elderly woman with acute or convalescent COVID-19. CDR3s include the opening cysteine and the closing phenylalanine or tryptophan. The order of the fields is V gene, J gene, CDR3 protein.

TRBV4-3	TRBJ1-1	CASSQAGWRGGTEAFF
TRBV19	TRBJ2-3	CASSTTSGRTDTQYF
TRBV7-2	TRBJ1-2	CASSRQGRANYGYTF
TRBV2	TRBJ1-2	CASSEGTDSGYTF
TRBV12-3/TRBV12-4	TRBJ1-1	CASSWGGSSAFF
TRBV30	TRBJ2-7	CAWSERYEQYF
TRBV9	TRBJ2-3	CASGLDSGGHPTQYF
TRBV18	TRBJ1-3	CASSTGQGAQSGNTIYF
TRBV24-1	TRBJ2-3	CATSDPGLAGGPDTQYF
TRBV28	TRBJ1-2	CASIPSGTGAYGYTF
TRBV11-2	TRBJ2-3	CASSLAVKSYTQYF
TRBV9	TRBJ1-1	CASSGQQGATEAFF
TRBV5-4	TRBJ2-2	CASSLSQGNTGELFF
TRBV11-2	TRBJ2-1	CASSSLVYNEQFF
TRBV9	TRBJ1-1	CASSPRGGADEAFF
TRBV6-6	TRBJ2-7	CASRPRPGAYEQYF
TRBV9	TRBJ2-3	CASSARASGRRADTQYF
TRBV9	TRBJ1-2	CASSDPRSGQGVWGYTF
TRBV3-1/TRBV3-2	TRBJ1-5	CASSPGQPQHF
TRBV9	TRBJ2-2	CASSVAPGPSSTGELFF
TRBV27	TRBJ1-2	CASRLGDRGNYGYTF
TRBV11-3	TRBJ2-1	CASSLDLYGGEQFF
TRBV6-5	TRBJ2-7	CASSYSLWTGGEQYF
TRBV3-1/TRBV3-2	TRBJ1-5	CASSQVGDQPQHF
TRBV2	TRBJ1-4	CASRRTVRAEKLFF
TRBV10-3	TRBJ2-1	CAINRRGGDGNEQFF
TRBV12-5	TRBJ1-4	CASGTAGVWSTNEKLFF
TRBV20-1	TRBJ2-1	CSASTSGRADNEQFF
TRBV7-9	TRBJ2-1	CASSHSRLGYYNEQFF
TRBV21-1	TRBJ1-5	CASSKTGNQPQHF
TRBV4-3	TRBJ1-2	CASSQDTGRGYTF
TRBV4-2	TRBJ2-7	CASSQGARPGLGVSSYEQYF
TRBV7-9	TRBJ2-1	CASSLPASWSEQFF
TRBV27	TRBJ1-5	CASSPGQGWLNSNQPQHF
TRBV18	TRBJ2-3	CASSPLPGRGLTDTQYF
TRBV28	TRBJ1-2	CASSLAQGVLGGYTF
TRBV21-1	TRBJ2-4	CASSRHWDRERVKNIQYF
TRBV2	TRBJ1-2	CASRDQPAGGYTF
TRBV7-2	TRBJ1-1	CASSHLDRRNTEAFF
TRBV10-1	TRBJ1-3	CASSVCGPGWKHHIYF
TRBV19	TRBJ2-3	CASSQAGYTQYF
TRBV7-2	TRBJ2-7	CASSLGAGGYEQYF